This TCR beta chain was sequenced in a study of T cell repertoires in cytomegalovirus infection. At the level of the study: Selection of CMV epitopes for the study included recently identified HLA-C-restricted and well-studied HLA-B-restricted ones. Signatures in public TCR beta sequences pointed to both CMV infection and matching HLA type.

The germline V gene encodes CDR1 MNHEY and CDR2 SVGEGT. The CDR3 is made up of 14 amino acids. One entry per CDR3 protein results from TCRdb running MiXCR on the reads. This repertoire shows approximately 300,000 distinct CDR3 sequences, roughly 25% found once; its top ten account for less than 15%. Comments on this clonotype: Its matching antigen is unknown. Relative to the germline gene, one junction end is altered; a read error may explain this.

The rearrangement uses TRBV6-2 or TRBV6-3 and TRBJ2-2, with D perhaps TRBD1 (6 bases). The TCR sequence derives from a human donor in good health (CMV status not recorded). Some clones in this sample may be carry-over from other donors' samples. The specimen was cultured PBMCs, collected from culture after CMV antigen stimulation. This chain's CDR3 is CASRRQGSTGEQFF. In DNA, the CDR3 is TGTGCCAGCAGGCGGCAGGGGAGCACCGGGGAGCAGTTTTTT.